The 25 T cell receptor beta chains given below trace back to one sample, sequenced in a study of control samples from healthy donors and cancer patients (dated by TCRdb to between 2020 and 2021). The library was prepared using the immunoSEQ multiplex PCR assay. TCRdb retrieved this table from immuneACCESS and kept in-frame rearrangements only. Not all clones are present; in checked studies, unresolved V genes account for under half, and no reason is known for the remainder. The sample table lists roughly 69,000 clones, approximately 83% of them with a count of one. The ten largest clones add up to 15% to 19% of the sample. Sequencing was carried out using blood. The receptors come from a man aged 55 to 70 in good health.

The rearrangement links TRBV7-3 to TRBJ2-1, with TRBD2 matching over 12 bases. The germline gives CDR1 SGHTA, CDR2 FQGTGA. This CDR3 has 15 amino acids. The J segment lost 5 bases and the V segment lost 4 bases, leaving 3 bases of the junction unmatched. Here the CDR3 reads CASSSGLAGNNEQFF. The DNA of the CDR3 is TGTGCCAGCAGCTCCGGACTAGCGGGAAACAATGAGCAGTTCTTC. Full variable domain (rest looked up from reference TRBV7-3 and TRBJ2-1): GAGVSQTPSNKVTEKGKYVELRCDPISGHTALYWYRQSLGQGPEFLIYFQGTGAADDSGLPNDRFFAVRPEGSVSTLKIQRTERGDSAVYLCASSSGLAGNNEQFFGPGTRLTVL.

The gene calls are TRBV6-4 and TRBJ2-5; D is uncertain. The CDR3 has 14 amino acids. Trimming took 6 bases from V and 2 from J, leaving 13 bases between them. From germline, CDR1 is MRHNA and CDR2 SNTAGT. In DNA form, the CDR3 reads TGTGCCAGCAGATGCCCCAGGAGACAAGAGACCCAGTACTTC. The encoded protein is CASRCPRRQETQYF.

The table lists this clone with a count of one. The rearrangement links TRBV30 to TRBJ2-1; 10 nucleotides agree with TRBD2. V shed 1 base and J 8 bases; nucleotides not matched to a gene: 11. CDR1 and CDR2 from the germline V gene are GTSNPN and SVGIG (reference sequence). The length of the CDR3 is 16 residues. CDR3 region: CAWSGLGTSVSDEQFF. CDR3 nucleotides: TGTGCCTGGAGTGGGTTGGGGACTAGCGTGTCCGATGAGCAGTTCTTC.

CDR3 protein: CASSQDRWDYEQFF. As DNA, the CDR3 is TGTGCCAGCAGCCAAGATAGATGGGACTATGAGCAGTTCTTC. This sequence joins TRBV3-1 (or the pseudogene TRBV3-2) and TRBJ2-1; maybe TRBD2 (6 bases). The V end was cut by 0 bases, the J end by 8 bases, with 11 bases between. CDR1 and CDR2 from the germline V gene are LGHDT and YNNKEL (reference sequence). The CDR3 loop spans 14 amino acids.

The chain joins TRBV2 to TRBJ1-1; D is unclear. The V end was cut by 2 bases, the J end by 5 bases, with 6 bases between. Germline lookup yields CDR1 SNHLY and CDR2 FYNNEI. This CDR3 has 12 residues. CDR3 DNA: TGTGCCAGCAGTGAATACCGGACTGAAGCTTTCTTT. This translates into CASSEYRTEAFF.

The CDR3 coding sequence is TGTGCCAGCAGCCAAGGGGACAGGGGGGCTTTCTTT. Protein sequence: CASSQGDRGAFF. The rearrangement joins TRBV3-1 (or the pseudogene TRBV3-2) to TRBJ1-1; 11 bases align to TRBD1. The CDR3 consists of 12 residues. J gave up 11 bases and V 1 base, and 0 bases lay outside the gene matches. Germline V gene data show CDR1 as LGHDT and CDR2 as YNNKEL (reference sequence).

At least ten counts were recorded for this clone. The CDR3 DNA reads as TGTGCCAGCAGCGTAGATGGGGCGTTGAACACTGAAGCTTTCTTT. Protein: CASSVDGALNTEAFF. The V gene is TRBV9, the J gene TRBJ1-1, with D tentatively TRBD1 (5 bases). The CDR3 sequence is 15 residues long. Germline CDR1 and CDR2: SGDLS and YYNGEE. Between the trimmed V and J ends, which lost 0 bases and 0 bases, there was a span of 9 bases.

This clone appeared a few times. V and J are TRBV7-8 and TRBJ2-1; 10 bases align to TRBD2. The CDR3 runs to 14 residues. Germline trimming cut 7 bases from V and 5 bases from J; bases unmatched to any gene: 5. The germline CDR1 and CDR2 sequences are SGHVS and FQNEAQ. This CDR3 reads CASILGLADNEQFF. In DNA form, the CDR3 reads TGTGCCAGCATCCTCGGACTAGCGGACAATGAGCAGTTCTTC.

This clone was counted a few times. The chain couples TRBV6-6 to TRBJ1-5; 7 nucleotides agree with TRBD1. Trimming removed 7 bases from V and 4 bases from J; junction bases left unmatched: 4. This CDR3 spans 13 amino acids. Germline assignment: CDR1 MNHNY and CDR2 SVGAGI (reference sequence). CDR3 DNA: TGTGCCAGCACCCCACAGGGGAATCAGCCCCAGCATTTT. This gives the protein CASTPQGNQPQHF.

The CDR3 protein is CASSPRDIADRGYTF. DNA for the CDR3: TGTGCCAGCTCACCCCGGGACATCGCGGATCGAGGCTACACCTTC. The chain uses TRBV18 and TRBJ1-2; D possibly corresponds to TRBD1 (6 bases). V lost 3 bases and J 8 bases, leaving 19 bases between the germline ends. Germline V CDR1 and CDR2: KGHSH, LQKENI. CDR3 size: 15 residues.

The chain has TRBV4-1 and TRBJ1-2; weak D call: TRBD1 (6 bases). The CDR3 spans 15 residues. Trimming stripped 4 bases from V and 2 bases from J, with 14 bases between. Germline CDR1 MGHRA, CDR2 YSYEKL. This CDR3 reads CASSPRQEMNYGYTF. The CDR3 region has the DNA TGCGCCAGCAGCCCCCGACAGGAAATGAACTATGGCTACACCTTC.

V and J are TRBV3-1 (or the pseudogene TRBV3-2) and TRBJ2-7, with 11 bases fitting TRBD2. The germline gives CDR1 LGHDT, CDR2 YNNKEL (reference sequence). V was pared by 8 bases and J by 4 bases, with 7 bases of the junction left unmatched. The CDR3 spans 14 residues. CDR3 nucleotides: TGTGCCAGCGGATTAGCGGGAGGGCCTTACGAGCAGTACTTC. Translating gives CASGLAGGPYEQYF.

This chain links TRBV12-3 or TRBV12-4 with TRBJ1-2; D call uncertain. Trimming shortened V by 3 bases and J by 7 bases, and 12 bases separated the two germline ends. The CDR3 is 13 amino acids. CDR3: CASSLLALGGYTF. The CDR3 bases are TGTGCCAGCAGTTTGTTGGCCCTGGGTGGCTACACCTTC.

This clone was seen once. V and J are TRBV19 and TRBJ1-5; D unclear. V shed 5 bases and J shed 0 bases, with 5 bases lying between them. The CDR3 contains 13 residues. The germline CDR1 and CDR2 sequences are LNHDA and SQIVND (reference sequence). The CDR3: CASSGGSNQPQHF. The CDR3 DNA follows: TGTGCCAGTAGTGGTGGTAGCAATCAGCCCCAGCATTTT. The complete variable domain, with remaining parts taken from reference TRBV19 and TRBJ1-5, reads DGGITQSPKYLFRKEGQNVTLSCEQNLNHDAMYWYRQDPGQGLRLIYYSQIVNDFQKGDIAEGYSVSREKKESFPLTVTSAQKNPTAFYLCASSGGSNQPQHFGDGTRLSIL.

The chain recombines TRBV18 with TRBJ2-7; perhaps TRBD2 as D (6 bases). V shed 3 bases and J shed 5 bases, with 20 bases lying between them. Germline V lookup: CDR1 KGHSH, CDR2 LQKENI. The CDR3 extends over 16 amino acids. DNA of the CDR3: TGTGCCAGCTCACCTAAACCAACCGGGAGAGTAAACGAGCAGTACTTC. This translates into CASSPKPTGRVNEQYF.

This clone was seen only once. The junction departs from germline at one end; a sequencing error may be responsible. The genes are TRBV12-3 or TRBV12-4 and TRBJ1-2; a weak D match, TRBD1 (6 bases). The CDR3 consists of 12 residues. DNA of the CDR3: TGTGCCAGCACCACCAAGGGGGGGGCAGGGCGCTTC. It translates to CASTTKGGAGRF.

This chain joins TRBV11-2 and TRBJ2-7, with TRBD1 as a possible D gene (5 bases). Deletions cut 1 base from V and 1 base from J, with 11 bases between. This CDR3 contains 15 residues. CDR1 is SGHAT and CDR2 is FQNNGV in the germline V gene. DNA of the CDR3: TGTGCCAGCAGCTTAGGGCCCGACAGTTCCTACGAGCAGTACTTC. Amino acid sequence: CASSLGPDSSYEQYF.

This chain links TRBV7-8 with TRBJ2-1; 14 nucleotides agree with TRBD2. Losses at the gene ends were 2 bases for V and 7 bases for J; bases not matched to a gene: 7. In germline, CDR1 is SGHVS, CDR2 FQNEAQ. This CDR3 is built from 17 residues. CDR3 DNA sequence: TGTGCCAGCAGCTTACGGGGACTAGCGGGAGTCGGTAATGAGCAGTTCTTC. It codes for CASSLRGLAGVGNEQFF.

In this sample, this clone turned up a few times. The chain joins TRBV7-3 to TRBJ2-1, with TRBD2 matching over 9 bases. The CDR3 consists of 14 residues. Germline V gene data show CDR1 as SGHTA and CDR2 as FQGTGA. Unmatched junction bases numbered 2, after V lost 3 bases and J lost 5 bases. The CDR3 loop is CASSFSGRHNEQFF. In DNA form, the CDR3 reads TGTGCCAGCAGCTTTAGCGGGAGACACAATGAGCAGTTCTTC.

The rearrangement uses TRBV28 and TRBJ2-2; 7 bases line up with TRBD1. The trim removed 5 bases at V and 4 bases at J, leaving 16 bases unmatched. Germline V gene data show CDR1 as MDHEN and CDR2 as SYDVKM. This CDR3 comprises 18 residues. DNA for the CDR3: TGTGCCAGCAGTACTATTGGACAGGCCAATCTTCTCACCGGGGAGCTGTTTTTT. It translates to CASSTIGQANLLTGELFF. Combining the CDR3 with reference TRBV28 and TRBJ2-2 gives the whole variable domain DVKVTQSSRYLVKRTGEKVFLECVQDMDHENMFWYRQDPGLGLRLIYFSYDVKMKEKGDIPEGYSVSREKKERFSLILESASTNQTSMYLCASSTIGQANLLTGELFFGEGSRLTVL.

This clone was detected a few times. The chain uses TRBV10-3 and TRBJ2-7; 7 bases align to TRBD1. The CDR3 has 15 residues. The germline CDR1 and CDR2 sequences are ENHRY and SYGVKD. With V trimmed by 6 bases and J by 3 bases, 11 bases remained unmatched. The CDR3 region has the DNA TGTGCCATCAGCCCCGGGACAGAAATCTACTACGAGCAGTACTTC. Its protein is CAISPGTEIYYEQYF.

J is TRBJ1-1 and V is TRBV5-1; no reliable D call. The germline CDR1 and CDR2 sequences are SGHRS and YFSETQ. This CDR3 is 15 amino acids long. V was trimmed by 2 bases and J by 3 bases, leaving 14 bases between them. CDR3 sequence reads: CASSLPSFGDTEAFF. The CDR3 DNA reads as TGCGCCAGCAGCTTACCCTCGTTCGGGGACACTGAAGCTTTCTTT.

The chain combines TRBV28 with TRBJ2-7, with 8 bases lining up with TRBD1. The CDR3 is made up of 15 amino acids. Germline V gene sequence: CDR1 MDHEN, CDR2 SYDVKM. Trimming removed 6 bases from V and 0 bases from J; junction bases left unmatched: 7. The CDR3 loop is CASSTNDRGSYEQYF. The CDR3 DNA sequence: TGTGCCAGCAGCACCAATGACAGGGGCTCCTACGAGCAGTACTTC. The full variable domain, completed using reference TRBV28 and TRBJ2-7, is DVKVTQSSRYLVKRTGEKVFLECVQDMDHENMFWYRQDPGLGLRLIYFSYDVKMKEKGDIPEGYSVSREKKERFSLILESASTNQTSMYLCASSTNDRGSYEQYFGPGTRLTVT.

The J gene is TRBJ2-3, the V gene TRBV6-5, with D uncertain. The germline V and J ends were trimmed by 1 base and 3 bases, with 5 bases remaining between them. The CDR3 length is 13 residues. Germline CDR1 is MNHEY and CDR2 is SVGAGI. The CDR3 DNA reads as TGTGCCAGCAGTTACTTAGGGACAGATACGCAGTATTTT. Translation gives CASSYLGTDTQYF.

The chain has TRBV28 and TRBJ2-2; TRBD2 aligns across 16 bases. The CDR3 consists of 20 residues. From germline, CDR1 is MDHEN and CDR2 SYDVKM. V trimming: 6 bases; J trimming: 0 bases; junction bases outside the gene matches: 10. The CDR3 loop reads CASRNYGTSGRASNTGELFF. The CDR3, as DNA: TGTGCCAGCAGAAACTATGGGACTAGCGGGAGGGCATCGAACACCGGGGAGCTGTTTTTT.